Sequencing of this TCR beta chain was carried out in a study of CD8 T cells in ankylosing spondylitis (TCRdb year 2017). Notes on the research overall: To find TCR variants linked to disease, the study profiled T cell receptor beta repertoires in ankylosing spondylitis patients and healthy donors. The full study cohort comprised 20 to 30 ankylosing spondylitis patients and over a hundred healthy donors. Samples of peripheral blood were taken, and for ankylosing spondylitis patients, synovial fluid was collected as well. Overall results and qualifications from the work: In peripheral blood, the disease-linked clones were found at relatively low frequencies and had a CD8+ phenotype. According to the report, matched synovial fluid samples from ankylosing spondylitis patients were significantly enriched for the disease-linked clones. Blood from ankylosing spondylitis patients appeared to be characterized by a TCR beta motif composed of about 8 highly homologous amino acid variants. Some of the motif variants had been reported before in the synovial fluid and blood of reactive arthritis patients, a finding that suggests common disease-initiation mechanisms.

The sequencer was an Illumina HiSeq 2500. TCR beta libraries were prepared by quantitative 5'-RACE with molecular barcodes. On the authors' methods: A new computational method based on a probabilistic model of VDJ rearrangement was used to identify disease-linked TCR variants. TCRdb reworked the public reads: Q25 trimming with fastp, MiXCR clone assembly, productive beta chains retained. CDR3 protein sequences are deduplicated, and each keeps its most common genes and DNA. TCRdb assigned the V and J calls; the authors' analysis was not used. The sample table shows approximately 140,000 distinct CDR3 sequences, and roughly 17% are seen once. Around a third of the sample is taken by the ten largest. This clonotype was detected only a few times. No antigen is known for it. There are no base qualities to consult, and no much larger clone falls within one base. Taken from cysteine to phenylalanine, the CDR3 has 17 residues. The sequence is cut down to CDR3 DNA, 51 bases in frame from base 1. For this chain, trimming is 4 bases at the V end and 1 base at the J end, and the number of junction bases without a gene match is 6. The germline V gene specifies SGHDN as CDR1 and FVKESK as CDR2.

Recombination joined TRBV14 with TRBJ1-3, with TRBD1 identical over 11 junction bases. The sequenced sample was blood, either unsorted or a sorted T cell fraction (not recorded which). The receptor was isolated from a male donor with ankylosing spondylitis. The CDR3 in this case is CASSLPDRGPSGNTIYF. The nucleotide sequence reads TGTGCCAGCAGCCTGCCGGACAGGGGGCCATCTGGAAACACCATATATTTT.